The 20 T cell receptor beta chains in this list originate from one sample, sequenced in a study of cytomegalovirus exposure and HLA in healthy donors. The assay was immunoSEQ multiplex PCR, and TCRdb's table has in-frame clones only and misses some. Of some 140,000 clones listed, roughly 84% are singletons. The sample comprised PBMCs. These receptors came from a human donor in good health.

The chain employs TRBV9 and TRBJ1-1; TRBD1 is a possible D gene (6 bases). Trimming removed 4 bases at V and 4 bases at J, with 11 bases between. The germline CDR1 and CDR2 sequences are SGDLS and YYNGEE. The CDR3 extends over 13 amino acids. CDR3 coding DNA: TGTGCCAGCAGCCCCCGGGGGGCCACTGAAGCTTTCTTT. Residues: CASSPRGATEAFF.

The V gene is TRBV6-1, the J gene TRBJ1-5; D unresolved. Germline V gene data show CDR1 as MNHNS and CDR2 as SASEGT. The CDR3 sequence is 15 residues long. V lost 5 bases and J 3 bases, leaving 14 bases between the germline ends. CDR3 coding DNA: TGTGCCAGCAGTTCCCCGGAGGCCTACAATCAGCCCCAGCATTTT. It yields the protein CASSSPEAYNQPQHF.

This chain links TRBV7-9 with TRBJ1-2; TRBD1 aligns across 10 bases. V gave up 4 bases and J gave up 0 bases; unmatched junction bases: 11. This CDR3 comprises 18 residues. The germline gives CDR1 SEHNR, CDR2 FQNEAQ (reference sequence). CDR3 region: CASSSVGDRGPTNYGYTF. The CDR3, as DNA: TGTGCCAGCAGCTCCGTTGGGGACAGGGGACCGACTAACTATGGCTACACCTTC.

The chain couples TRBV30 to TRBJ2-1; TRBD2 aligns across 7 bases. CDR1 is GTSNPN and CDR2 is SVGIG in the germline V gene (reference sequence). The CDR3 extends over 17 amino acids. J was trimmed by 4 bases and V by 1 base; bases with no gene match: 13. The DNA of the CDR3 is TGTGCCTGGAGTGGGACTAGTTCCTATATGCGATACAATGAGCAGTTCTTC. The encoded protein is CAWSGTSSYMRYNEQFF.

CDR3 nucleotide sequence: TGTGCCAGCAGCCTAAGTCCCTCCATGAACACTGAAGCTTTCTTT. It yields the protein CASSLSPSMNTEAFF. The gene calls are TRBV7-2 and TRBJ1-1; D is unresolved. Germline V gives CDR1 SGHTA, CDR2 FQGNSA. V shed 5 bases and J shed 0 bases, with 13 bases lying between them. CDR3 size: 15 residues.

The chain is built from TRBV7-9 and TRBJ2-7; D unclear. The V gene's germline CDR1 is SEHNR and CDR2 FQNEAQ (reference sequence). V lost 5 bases and J 3 bases, leaving 5 bases between the germline ends. This CDR3 comprises 11 residues. CDR3 protein: CASSQYYEQYF. CDR3 nucleotide sequence: TGTGCCAGCAGCCAGTACTACGAGCAGTACTTC.

The V gene is TRBV5-4, the J gene TRBJ2-5; D gene unclear. Germline lookup yields CDR1 SGHNT and CDR2 YYREEE (reference sequence). V gave up 0 bases and J gave up 2 bases, with 11 bases separating them. CDR3 length: 15 amino acids. The CDR3 sequence is CASSLGASGQETQYF. Here the CDR3 DNA reads TGTGCCAGCAGCTTGGGTGCTTCGGGTCAAGAGACCCAGTACTTC. Looking up the rest from reference TRBV5-4 and TRBJ2-5 gives the full variable domain: ETGVTQSPTHLIKTRGQQVTLRCSSQSGHNTVSWYQQALGQGPQFIFQYYREEENGRGNFPPRFSGLQFPNYSSELNVNALELDDSALYLCASSLGASGQETQYFGPGTRLLVL.

This chain joins TRBV4-3 and TRBJ2-5; 11 nucleotides agree with TRBD2. The CDR3 contains 15 residues. The germline CDR1 and CDR2 sequences are LGHNA and YSLEER. Germline trimming cut 6 bases from V and 3 bases from J; bases unmatched to any gene: 6. The CDR3 region is CASSLVLAGEETQYF. CDR3 DNA sequence: TGCGCCAGCAGTCTTGTACTAGCGGGGGAAGAGACCCAGTACTTC.

The V gene is TRBV7-2, the J gene TRBJ2-7; 12 bases are a match to TRBD1. J gave up 5 bases and V 4 bases, and 6 bases lay outside the gene matches. Germline V gene data show CDR1 as SGHTA and CDR2 as FQGNSA. This CDR3 spans 15 amino acids. The CDR3 nucleotides are TGTGCCAGCAGCTCCAGGGACAGGGGGCGCAACGAGCAGTACTTC. Translated: CASSSRDRGRNEQYF.

This clone was seen only a few times. V and J are TRBV7-8 and TRBJ2-2; 8 bases are a match to TRBD2. Germline CDR1 is SGHVS and CDR2 is FQNEAQ. The CDR3 contains 15 residues. J lost 1 base, V lost 5 bases, and 3 bases had no gene match. The CDR3 is CASSNAGGNTGELFF. The CDR3 nucleotides are TGTGCCAGCAGCAACGCGGGGGGGAACACCGGGGAGCTGTTTTTT.

This clone was detected once. The chain joins TRBV5-1 to TRBJ2-5; 7 positions agree with TRBD1. Germline V gene sequence: CDR1 SGHRS, CDR2 YFSETQ. J was trimmed by 3 bases and V by 4 bases; bases with no gene match: 9. The CDR3 runs 15 residues. The CDR3 DNA sequence: TGCGCCAGCAGCAGAAGACAGGGTAGGGAAGAGACCCAGTACTTC. It encodes CASSRRQGREETQYF.

This chain connects TRBV10-3 to TRBJ2-7; the match to TRBD2 covers 7 bases. The germline V gene has CDR1 ENHRY and CDR2 SYGVKD. The CDR3 length is 15 residues. V dropped 1 base and J dropped 2; count of bases not matched to a gene: 5. The CDR3 coding sequence is TGTGCCATCAGTGAGTTGGCTAGCGGAGCCTACGAGCAGTACTTC. Its protein product is CAISELASGAYEQYF.

This clone was recorded only once. The chain is built from TRBV27 and TRBJ1-5, with TRBD1 matching over 7 bases. The V segment lost 5 bases and the J segment 9 bases; nucleotides outside the gene matches: 16. This CDR3 is 16 amino acids long. Germline assignment: CDR1 MNHEY and CDR2 SMNVEV (reference sequence). The CDR3 is CASSRKWTGSDGPQHF. CDR3 bases: TGTGCCAGCAGTCGAAAATGGACAGGCAGCGATGGGCCCCAGCATTTT.

The rearrangement links TRBV7-6 to TRBJ2-1, with 10 bases lining up with TRBD2. Germline V gene sequence: CDR1 SGHVS, CDR2 FNYEAQ. This CDR3 spans 14 amino acids. Unmatched junction bases numbered 1, after V lost 1 base and J lost 7 bases. The CDR3 DNA is TGTGCCAGCAGCTTAGTACTAGCGGGGAATGAGCAGTTCTTC. It encodes CASSLVLAGNEQFF.

The table lists this clone with a few counts. V gene TRBV18 combines with J gene TRBJ2-7; D call uncertain. Germline V gene data show CDR1 as KGHSH and CDR2 as LQKENI. Trimming shortened V by 2 bases and J by 5 bases, and 13 bases separated the two germline ends. The CDR3 length is 14 residues. The CDR3 loop reads CASSPRSKTNEQYF. CDR3 nucleotides: TGTGCCAGCTCACCAAGGTCCAAGACAAACGAGCAGTACTTC.

The chain recombines TRBV27 with TRBJ2-3; 7 positions agree with TRBD2. V trimming: 3 bases; J trimming: 2 bases; junction bases outside the gene matches: 14. The V gene's germline CDR1 is MNHEY and CDR2 SMNVEV (reference sequence). The CDR3 totals 18 residues. CDR3 in DNA: TGTGCCAGCAGTTTCTGGGCCCGTTCTGCGGGGGTCACAGATACGCAGTATTTT. Protein sequence: CASSFWARSAGVTDTQYF.

In regard to this clone: Other DNA sequences of this sample code for an identical CDR3. The chain has TRBV2 and TRBJ2-3, with TRBD2 as a possible D gene (5 bases). The germline V and J ends were trimmed by 3 bases and 0 bases, with 7 bases remaining between them. Germline CDR1 is SNHLY and CDR2 is FYNNEI. This CDR3 contains 14 residues. The CDR3 is CASSDRGSTDTQYF. The DNA of the CDR3 is TGTGCCAGCAGTGATCGGGGTAGCACAGATACGCAGTATTTT.

The V gene is TRBV6-1, the J gene TRBJ1-1; TRBD1 aligns across 8 bases. The ends lost 4 bases at V and 1 base at J; junction bases unmatched: 5. The CDR3 spans 15 residues. Germline CDR1 is MNHNS and CDR2 is SASEGT. The CDR3 sequence: CASSVWTGTNTEAFF. The CDR3 bases are TGTGCCAGCAGTGTATGGACAGGGACGAACACTGAAGCTTTCTTT.

V gene TRBV7-9 combines with J gene TRBJ1-2, with unresolved D. V gave up 5 bases and J gave up 6 bases, with 13 bases separating them. Germline V CDR1 and CDR2: SEHNR, FQNEAQ (reference sequence). This CDR3 has 13 amino acids. The CDR3 bases are TGTGCCAGCAGCCACTCCGGGAGGGATGGCTACACCTTC. Encoded protein: CASSHSGRDGYTF.

This clone turned up a few times. This sequence joins TRBV2 and TRBJ1-5, with D possibly matching TRBD1 (6 bases). This CDR3 contains 13 residues. V gave up 6 bases and J gave up 4 bases, with 10 bases separating them. In germline, CDR1 is SNHLY, CDR2 FYNNEI. Here the CDR3 DNA reads TGTGCCAGCAGATACAGGGTGAATCAGCCCCAGCATTTT. This encodes CASRYRVNQPQHF.